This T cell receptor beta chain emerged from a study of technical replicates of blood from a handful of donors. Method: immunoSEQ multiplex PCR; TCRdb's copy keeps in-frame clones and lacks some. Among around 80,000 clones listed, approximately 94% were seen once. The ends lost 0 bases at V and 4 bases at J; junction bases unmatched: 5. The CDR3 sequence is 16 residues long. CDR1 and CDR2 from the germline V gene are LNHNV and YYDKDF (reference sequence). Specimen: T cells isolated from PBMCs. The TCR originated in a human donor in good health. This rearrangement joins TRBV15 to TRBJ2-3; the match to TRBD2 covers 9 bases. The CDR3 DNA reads TGTGCCACCAGCAGAGATCATAGCGGGAGTTCAGATACGCAGTATTTT. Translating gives CATSRDHSGSSDTQYF.